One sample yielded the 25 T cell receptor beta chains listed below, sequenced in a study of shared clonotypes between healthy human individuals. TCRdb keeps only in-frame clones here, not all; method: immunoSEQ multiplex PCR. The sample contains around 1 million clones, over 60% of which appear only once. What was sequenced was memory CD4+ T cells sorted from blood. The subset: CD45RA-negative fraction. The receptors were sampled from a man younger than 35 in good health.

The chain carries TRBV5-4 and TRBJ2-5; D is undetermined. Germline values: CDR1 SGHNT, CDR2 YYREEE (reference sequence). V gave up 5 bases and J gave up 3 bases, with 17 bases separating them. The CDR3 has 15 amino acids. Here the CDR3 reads CASSSIGQAEETQYF. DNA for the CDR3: TGTGCCAGCAGTTCGATCGGGCAGGCGGAAGAGACCCAGTACTTC.

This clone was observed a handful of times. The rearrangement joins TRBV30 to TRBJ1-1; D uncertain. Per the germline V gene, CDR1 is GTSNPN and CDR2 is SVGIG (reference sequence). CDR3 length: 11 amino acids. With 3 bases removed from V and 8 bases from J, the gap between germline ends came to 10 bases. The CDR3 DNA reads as TGTGCCTGGAGAGAATTCGTCGAAGCTTTCTTT. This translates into CAWREFVEAFF.

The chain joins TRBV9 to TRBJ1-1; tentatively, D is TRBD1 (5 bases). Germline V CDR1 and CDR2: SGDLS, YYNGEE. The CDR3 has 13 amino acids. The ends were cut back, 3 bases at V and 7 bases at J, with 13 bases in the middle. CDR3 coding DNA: TGTGCCAGCAGCGCGGGACCTGAGGGTGAAGCTTTCTTT. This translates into CASSAGPEGEAFF.

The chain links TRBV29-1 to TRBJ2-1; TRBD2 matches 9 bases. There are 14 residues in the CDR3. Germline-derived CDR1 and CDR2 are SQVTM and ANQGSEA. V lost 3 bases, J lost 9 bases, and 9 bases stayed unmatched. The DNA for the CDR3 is TGCAGCGTTGACTTAGCGGGAGTGGTTGGTGAGCAGTTCTTC. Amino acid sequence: CSVDLAGVVGEQFF.

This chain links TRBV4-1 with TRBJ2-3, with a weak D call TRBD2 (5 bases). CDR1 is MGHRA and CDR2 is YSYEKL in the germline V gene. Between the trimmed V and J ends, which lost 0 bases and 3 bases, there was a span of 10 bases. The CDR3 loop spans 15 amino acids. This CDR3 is CASSQDRDTTDTQYF. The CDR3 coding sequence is TGCGCCAGCAGCCAAGATCGGGATACGACAGATACGCAGTATTTT.

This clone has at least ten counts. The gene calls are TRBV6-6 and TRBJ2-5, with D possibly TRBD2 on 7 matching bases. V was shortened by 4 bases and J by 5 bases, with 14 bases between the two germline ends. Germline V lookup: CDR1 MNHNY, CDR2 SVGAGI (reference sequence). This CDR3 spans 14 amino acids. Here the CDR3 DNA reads TGTGCCAGCAGTTTACTGGGGGGGCCGGAGACCCAGTACTTC. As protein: CASSLLGGPETQYF.

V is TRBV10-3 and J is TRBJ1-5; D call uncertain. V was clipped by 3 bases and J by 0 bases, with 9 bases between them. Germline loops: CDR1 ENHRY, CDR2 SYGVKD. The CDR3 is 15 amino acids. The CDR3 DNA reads TGTGCCATCAGTGAAAAGGCGGATAGCAATCAGCCCCAGCATTTT. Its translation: CAISEKADSNQPQHF.

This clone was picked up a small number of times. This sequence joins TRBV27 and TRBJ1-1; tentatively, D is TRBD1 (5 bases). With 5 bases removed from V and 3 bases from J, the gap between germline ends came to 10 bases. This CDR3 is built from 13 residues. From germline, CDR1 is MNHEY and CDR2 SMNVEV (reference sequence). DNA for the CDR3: TGTGCCAGCAGTGCCAGGGTAGACACTGAAGCTTTCTTT. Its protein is CASSARVDTEAFF.

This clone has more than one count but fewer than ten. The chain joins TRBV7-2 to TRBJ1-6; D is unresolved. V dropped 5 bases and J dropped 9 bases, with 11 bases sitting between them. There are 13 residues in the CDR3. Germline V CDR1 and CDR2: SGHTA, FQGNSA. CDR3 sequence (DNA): TGTGCCAGCAGCCCCGCATCCGGTTCACCCCTCCACTTT. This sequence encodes CASSPASGSPLHF.

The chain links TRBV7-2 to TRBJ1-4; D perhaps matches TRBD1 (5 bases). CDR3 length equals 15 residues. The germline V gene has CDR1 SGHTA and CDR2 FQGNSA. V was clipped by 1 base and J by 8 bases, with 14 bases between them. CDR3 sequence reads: CASSLGGGRGEKLFF. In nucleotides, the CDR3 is TGTGCCAGCAGCTTAGGTGGGGGTCGCGGGGAAAAACTGTTTTTT.

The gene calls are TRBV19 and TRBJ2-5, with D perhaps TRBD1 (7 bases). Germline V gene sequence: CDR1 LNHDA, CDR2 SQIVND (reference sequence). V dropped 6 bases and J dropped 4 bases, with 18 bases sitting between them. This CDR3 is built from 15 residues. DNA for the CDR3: TGTGCCAGTAGCGAAACAGGGGCGGGACGAGAGACCCAGTACTTC. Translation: CASSETGAGRETQYF.

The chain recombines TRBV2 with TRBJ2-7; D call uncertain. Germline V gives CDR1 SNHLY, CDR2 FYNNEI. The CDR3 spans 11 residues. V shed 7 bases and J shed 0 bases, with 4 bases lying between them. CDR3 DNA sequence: TGTGCCAGCAAATACTCCTACGAGCAGTACTTC. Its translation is CASKYSYEQYF.

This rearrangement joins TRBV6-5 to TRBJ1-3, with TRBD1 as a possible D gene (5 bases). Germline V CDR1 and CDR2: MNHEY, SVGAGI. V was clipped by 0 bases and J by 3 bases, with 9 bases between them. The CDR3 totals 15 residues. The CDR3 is CASSYSQAGGNTIYF. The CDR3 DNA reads TGTGCCAGCAGTTACTCACAGGCAGGTGGAAACACCATATATTTT.

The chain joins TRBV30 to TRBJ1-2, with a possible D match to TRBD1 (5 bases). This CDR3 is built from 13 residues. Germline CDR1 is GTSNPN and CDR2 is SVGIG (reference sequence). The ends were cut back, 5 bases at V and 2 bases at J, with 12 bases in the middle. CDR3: CAWQPGGNYGYTF. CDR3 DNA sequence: TGTGCCTGGCAACCCGGGGGGAACTATGGCTACACCTTC.

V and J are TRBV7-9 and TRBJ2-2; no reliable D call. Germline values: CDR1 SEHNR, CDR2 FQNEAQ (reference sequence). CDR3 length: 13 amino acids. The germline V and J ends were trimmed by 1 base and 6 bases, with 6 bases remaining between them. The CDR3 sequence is CASSLDGPGELFF. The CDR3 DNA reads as TGTGCCAGCAGCTTAGATGGCCCCGGGGAGCTGTTTTTT.

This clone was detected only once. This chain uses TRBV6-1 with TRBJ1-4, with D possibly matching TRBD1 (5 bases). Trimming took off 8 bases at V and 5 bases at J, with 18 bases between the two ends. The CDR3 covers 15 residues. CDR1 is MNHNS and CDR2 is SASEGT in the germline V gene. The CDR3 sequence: CASSAFQGTNEKLFF. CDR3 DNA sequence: TGTGCCAGCTCCGCGTTTCAGGGCACGAATGAAAAACTGTTTTTT.

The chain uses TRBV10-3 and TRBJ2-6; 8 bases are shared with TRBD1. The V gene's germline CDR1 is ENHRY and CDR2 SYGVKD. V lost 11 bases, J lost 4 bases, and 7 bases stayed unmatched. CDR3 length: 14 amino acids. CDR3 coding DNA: TGTGCCGCCCAGACAGGGGACGGGGCCAACGTCCTGACTTTC. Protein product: CAAQTGDGANVLTF.

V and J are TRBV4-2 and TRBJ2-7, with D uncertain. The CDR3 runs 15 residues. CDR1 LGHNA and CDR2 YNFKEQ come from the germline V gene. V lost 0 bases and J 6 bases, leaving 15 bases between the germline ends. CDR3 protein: CASSQDPASSSEQYF. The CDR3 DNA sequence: TGTGCCAGCAGCCAAGACCCAGCGAGCTCGTCCGAGCAGTACTTC.

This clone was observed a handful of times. CDR3 nucleotide sequence: TGTGCCAGCAGTTACTCGGCCTCGGATGGAGCCCAGCATTTT. This gives the protein CASSYSASDGAQHF. This chain connects TRBV6-6 to TRBJ1-5; unclear D gene. CDR1 is MNHNY and CDR2 is SVGAGI in the germline V gene (reference sequence). The CDR3 has 14 residues. Trimming removed 0 bases from V and 11 bases from J, with 14 bases in between.

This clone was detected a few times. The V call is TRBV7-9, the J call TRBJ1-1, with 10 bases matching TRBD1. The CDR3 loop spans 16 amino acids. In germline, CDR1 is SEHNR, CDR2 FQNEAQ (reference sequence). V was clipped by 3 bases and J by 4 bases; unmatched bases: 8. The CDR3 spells CASSFETGGAGTEAFF. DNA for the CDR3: TGTGCCAGCAGCTTCGAGACAGGGGGCGCGGGCACTGAAGCTTTCTTT.

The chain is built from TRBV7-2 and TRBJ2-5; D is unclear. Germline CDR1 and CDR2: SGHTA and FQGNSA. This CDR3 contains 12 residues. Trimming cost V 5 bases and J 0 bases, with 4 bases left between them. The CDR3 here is CASSPYQETQYF. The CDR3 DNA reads TGTGCCAGCAGCCCGTACCAAGAGACCCAGTACTTC.

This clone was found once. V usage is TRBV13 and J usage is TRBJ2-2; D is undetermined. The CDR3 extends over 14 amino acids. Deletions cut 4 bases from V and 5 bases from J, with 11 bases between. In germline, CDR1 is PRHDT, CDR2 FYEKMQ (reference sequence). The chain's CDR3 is CASSSRPATGELFF. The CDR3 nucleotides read TGTGCCAGCAGCTCTCGCCCAGCGACCGGGGAGCTGTTTTTT.

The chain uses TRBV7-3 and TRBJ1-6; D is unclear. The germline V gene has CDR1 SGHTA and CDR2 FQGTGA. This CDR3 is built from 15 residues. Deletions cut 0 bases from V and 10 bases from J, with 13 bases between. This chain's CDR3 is CASSLTGLPRSPLHF. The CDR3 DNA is TGTGCCAGCAGCTTAACCGGGTTGCCTAGGTCACCCCTCCACTTT.

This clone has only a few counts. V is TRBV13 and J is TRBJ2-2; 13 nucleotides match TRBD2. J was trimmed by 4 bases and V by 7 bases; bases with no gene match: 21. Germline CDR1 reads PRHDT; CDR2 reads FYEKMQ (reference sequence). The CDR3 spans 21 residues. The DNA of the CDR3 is TGTGCCAGCACCCTATTAGGGGGGTGGACTAGCGGGAGCTTCGGCACCGGGGAGCTGTTTTTT. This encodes CASTLLGGWTSGSFGTGELFF.

For the CDR3, the DNA is TGTGCCACCACGGGACAGGGGGTATCAAGGCAGTATTTT. This translates into CATTGQGVSRQYF. The chain recombines TRBV19 with TRBJ2-3; 11 bases agree with TRBD1. Germline V gene sequence: CDR1 LNHDA, CDR2 SQIVND (reference sequence). The V segment lost 10 bases and the J segment 11 bases; nucleotides outside the gene matches: 11. This CDR3 contains 13 residues.